The 27 T cell receptor beta chains reported below all come from one sample, sequenced in a study of blood T cell repertoires in COVID-19. Data came from immunoSEQ multiplex PCR; TCRdb stores just in-frame clones and leaves some out. The sample lists under 85,000 clones, around 82% occurring once. Sequences were obtained from peripheral blood. The origin of the receptors is a human donor in a cohort sampled during active COVID-19.

In its sample, this clone was seen once. The rearrangement links TRBV5-4 to TRBJ2-6; no clear D gene. This CDR3 region has 13 residues. V was cut by 4 bases and J by 5 bases, with 7 bases left in between. CDR1 is SGHNT, CDR2 YYREEE, per germline (reference sequence). CDR3 loop: CASSPPWANVLTF. DNA for the CDR3: TGTGCCAGCAGCCCTCCTTGGGCCAACGTCCTGACTTTC.

This clone turned up a few times. The CDR3 nucleotides are TGTGCCAGCTCCCCAGAGCTAGCGGGGGCTCAAGAGACCCAGTACTTC. Its protein is CASSPELAGAQETQYF. V gene TRBV18 combines with J gene TRBJ2-5, with 10 bases fitting TRBD2. Looked up from germline, CDR1 is KGHSH and CDR2 is LQKENI. The trim removed 6 bases at V and 2 bases at J, leaving 9 bases unmatched. This CDR3 spans 16 amino acids.

The rearrangement links TRBV5-6 to TRBJ1-2; D perhaps matches TRBD1 (6 bases). The length of the CDR3 is 13 residues. Trimming took off 2 bases at V and 8 bases at J, with 13 bases between the two ends. CDR1 and CDR2 from the germline V gene are SGHDT and YYEEEE. The CDR3 loop is CASSFNRVKGYTF. The CDR3 DNA reads TGTGCCAGCAGCTTTAACAGGGTAAAGGGCTACACCTTC.

This clone was seen a few times. The chain joins TRBV6-6 to TRBJ2-7; 9 bases align to TRBD1. Germline V gene data show CDR1 as MNHNY and CDR2 as SVGAGI (reference sequence). This CDR3 spans 13 amino acids. Trimming removed 11 bases from V and 3 bases from J; junction bases left unmatched: 8. The CDR3 coding sequence is TGTGCCGCGGCGGGACAGGGATACTACGAGCAGTACTTC. Translated: CAAAGQGYYEQYF.

This rearrangement joins TRBV5-8 to TRBJ2-7; 10 bases match TRBD1. The germline gives CDR1 SGHTS, CDR2 YDEGEE. Trimming cost V 4 bases and J 0 bases; bases outside gene matches: 4. The CDR3 length is 15 residues. The CDR3 protein is CASSQRTGGSYEQYF. The DNA of the CDR3 is TGTGCCAGCAGCCAAAGGACAGGGGGCTCCTACGAGCAGTACTTC.

This sequence joins TRBV7-9 and TRBJ1-1; D is ambiguous. Trimming removed 0 bases from V and 2 bases from J, with 10 bases in between. Per germline, CDR1 SEHNR and CDR2 FQNEAQ (reference sequence). CDR3 length: 15 amino acids. The CDR3 region is CASSLAWAANTEAFF. Here the CDR3 DNA reads TGTGCCAGCAGCTTAGCGTGGGCAGCAAACACTGAAGCTTTCTTT. The whole variable domain, filled in from reference TRBV7-9 and TRBJ1-1, reads DTGVSQNPRHKITKRGQNVTFRCDPISEHNRLYWYRQTLGQGPEFLTYFQNEAQLEKSRLLSDRFSAERPKGSFSTLEIQRTEQGDSAMYLCASSLAWAANTEAFFGQGTRLTVV.

The chain carries TRBV5-1 and TRBJ1-1, with D perhaps matching TRBD1 (5 bases). Germline V lookup: CDR1 SGHRS, CDR2 YFSETQ. V shed 0 bases and J shed 4 bases, with 13 bases lying between them. This CDR3 contains 15 residues. CDR3 nucleotides: TGCGCCAGCAGCTTGGCCCAGGGAAGGGGCACTGAAGCTTTCTTT. Translating gives CASSLAQGRGTEAFF.

This clone has only one observation. The rearrangement links TRBV28 to TRBJ2-7; D might be TRBD1 (5 bases). The CDR3 has 12 amino acids. Germline CDR1 MDHEN, CDR2 SYDVKM. The V gene lost 4 bases and the J gene lost 6 bases, with 10 bases spanning the gap. In nucleotides, the CDR3 is TGTGCCAGCAGTTCTCAGGGTTTCGAGCAGTACTTC. Translation: CASSSQGFEQYF. Complete variable domain (other parts from reference TRBV28 and TRBJ2-7): DVKVTQSSRYLVKRTGEKVFLECVQDMDHENMFWYRQDPGLGLRLIYFSYDVKMKEKGDIPEGYSVSREKKERFSLILESASTNQTSMYLCASSSQGFEQYFGPGTRLTVT.

CDR3 sequence reads: CASSLLGTGGLTDTQYF. The DNA of the CDR3 is TGTGCCAGCAGCTTGTTGGGGACAGGGGGGTTGACAGATACGCAGTATTTT. This chain joins TRBV5-5 and TRBJ2-3; 11 bases line up with TRBD1. Germline trimming cut 1 base from V and 3 bases from J; bases unmatched to any gene: 7. This CDR3 has 17 residues. Per the germline V gene, CDR1 is SGHKS and CDR2 is YYEKEE (reference sequence).

This chain uses TRBV15 with TRBJ1-1; 7 bases align to TRBD1. The CDR3 length is 15 residues. The ends lost 4 bases at V and 6 bases at J; junction bases unmatched: 11. Germline values: CDR1 LNHNV, CDR2 YYDKDF (reference sequence). CDR3 residues: CATSTMTTGVAEAFF. The CDR3 region has the DNA TGTGCCACCAGCACGATGACCACAGGGGTGGCTGAAGCTTTCTTT.

The V call is TRBV2, the J call TRBJ2-1, with TRBD2 matching over 12 bases. Germline V gene sequence: CDR1 SNHLY, CDR2 FYNNEI. This CDR3 is built from 14 residues. The ends lost 6 bases at V and 7 bases at J; junction bases unmatched: 4. CDR3 in DNA: TGTGCCAGCAGCGGACTAGCGGGGACAAATGAGCAGTTCTTC. Its protein is CASSGLAGTNEQFF.

The gene calls are TRBV28 and TRBJ2-3, with a possible D match to TRBD1 (5 bases). The ends were cut back, 4 bases at V and 0 bases at J, with 14 bases in the middle. The CDR3 spans 16 residues. Germline values: CDR1 MDHEN, CDR2 SYDVKM. CDR3 loop: CASSSTGTSSTDTQYF. As DNA, the CDR3 is TGTGCCAGCAGTTCTACAGGTACCTCTAGCACAGATACGCAGTATTTT.

This chain uses TRBV12-3 or TRBV12-4 with TRBJ1-1; D remains unclear. The CDR3 runs to 12 residues. With 7 bases removed from V and 1 base from J, the gap between germline ends came to 7 bases. The CDR3 region has the DNA TGTGCCAGCACCCCTCGGAACACTGAAGCTTTCTTT. Protein sequence: CASTPRNTEAFF.

The chain has TRBV5-1 and TRBJ1-1, with D uncertain. Germline CDR1 SGHRS, CDR2 YFSETQ. Trimming pared 4 bases from V and 1 base from J, leaving 11 bases between. This CDR3 contains 14 residues. This CDR3 reads CASSTAVKNTEAFF. For the CDR3, the DNA is TGCGCCAGCAGCACGGCGGTTAAGAACACTGAAGCTTTCTTT.

This clone was seen only once. The V gene is TRBV6-2 or TRBV6-3, the J gene TRBJ1-1; the match to TRBD1 covers 7 bases. The J segment lost 5 bases and the V segment lost 0 bases, leaving 9 bases of the junction unmatched. Per germline, CDR1 MNHEY and CDR2 SVGEGT. This CDR3 is 16 amino acids long. CDR3 sequence (DNA): TGTGCCAGCAGTTACTCCCCTGACAGGGTTTGGACTGAAGCTTTCTTT. This codes for CASSYSPDRVWTEAFF.

This chain connects TRBV7-3 to TRBJ2-1; D is perhaps TRBD1 (5 bases). Germline V gene data show CDR1 as SGHTA and CDR2 as FQGTGA. The CDR3 is 17 residues long. V shed 6 bases and J shed 5 bases, with 23 bases lying between them. The CDR3 is CASSRQGGMLGDNEQFF. For the CDR3, the DNA is TGTGCCAGCAGTCGGCAGGGCGGAATGTTAGGTGACAATGAGCAGTTCTTC.

V gene TRBV7-9 combines with J gene TRBJ1-1; no clear D gene. Trimming took off 0 bases at V and 1 base at J, with 9 bases between the two ends. The CDR3 consists of 15 residues. Germline lookup yields CDR1 SEHNR and CDR2 FQNEAQ (reference sequence). CDR3 nucleotides: TGTGCCAGCAGCTTAGCGATCGGGGAGAACACTGAAGCTTTCTTT. Translation gives CASSLAIGENTEAFF. The full variable domain, completed using reference TRBV7-9 and TRBJ1-1, is DTGVSQNPRHKITKRGQNVTFRCDPISEHNRLYWYRQTLGQGPEFLTYFQNEAQLEKSRLLSDRFSAERPKGSFSTLEIQRTEQGDSAMYLCASSLAIGENTEAFFGQGTRLTVV.

The V call is TRBV6-5, the J call TRBJ2-7; D might be TRBD1 (6 bases). The CDR3 covers 12 residues. Trimming took off 7 bases at V and 8 bases at J, with 15 bases between the two ends. Germline CDR1 MNHEY, CDR2 SVGAGI. CDR3 residues: CASKEGGGQQYF. In DNA form, the CDR3 reads TGTGCCAGCAAAGAGGGTGGGGGCCAGCAGTACTTC.

This chain links TRBV9 with TRBJ2-7; the match to TRBD1 covers 10 bases. Germline V gene sequence: CDR1 SGDLS, CDR2 YYNGEE. The trim removed 0 bases at V and 3 bases at J, leaving 12 bases unmatched. CDR3 length: 18 residues. CDR3 sequence: CASSVATPGQGRGYEQYF. CDR3 DNA: TGTGCCAGCAGCGTAGCTACACCGGGACAGGGGAGAGGCTACGAGCAGTACTTC.

In this sample, this clone turned up once. The rearrangement joins TRBV5-6 to TRBJ2-2; 14 bases line up with TRBD2. This CDR3 contains 18 residues. V shed 5 bases and J 5 bases; nucleotides not matched to a gene: 11. Germline lookup yields CDR1 SGHDT and CDR2 YYEEEE. CDR3 bases: TGTGCCAGCAGACGACTAGCGGGGGGGCCCCCGAGGACCGGGGAGCTGTTTTTT. Amino acid sequence: CASRRLAGGPPRTGELFF.

This clone was detected once. The chain combines TRBV9 with TRBJ2-3; tentative D call: TRBD1 (5 bases). This CDR3 is built from 15 residues. From germline, CDR1 is SGDLS and CDR2 YYNGEE. Trimming removed 4 bases at V and 2 bases at J, with 14 bases between. The CDR3 spells CASSQRQIFTDTQYF. Here the CDR3 DNA reads TGTGCCAGCAGCCAGAGACAGATTTTCACAGATACGCAGTATTTT.

A word on this clone: A junction boundary mismatches the germline segment, possibly from a read error. The CDR3 coding sequence is TGTGCCAGCAGCCAATTAGCAGGGGCTGGAGACACCATATATTTT. It specifies CASSQLAGAGDTIYF. V is TRBV3-1 (or the pseudogene TRBV3-2) and J is TRBJ1-3, with a possible D match to TRBD1 (6 bases). CDR1 is LGHDT and CDR2 is YNNKEL in the germline V gene (reference sequence). The CDR3 has 15 residues.

A single count supports this clone. The chain has TRBV2 and TRBJ2-1; tentatively, D is TRBD1 (5 bases). V was shortened by 4 bases and J by 7 bases, with 14 bases between the two germline ends. Germline CDR1 reads SNHLY; CDR2 reads FYNNEI. CDR3 length: 14 residues. The CDR3 is CASSVSQGVNEQFF. Written as DNA, the CDR3 is TGTGCCAGCAGTGTTTCTCAGGGTGTGAATGAGCAGTTCTTC.

As to this clone: Other nucleotide sequences from this sample produce the same CDR3. The chain joins TRBV3-1 (or the pseudogene TRBV3-2) to TRBJ1-2; D is unclear. Germline V gene lookup returns CDR1 LGHDT and CDR2 YNNKEL (reference sequence). This CDR3 has 11 residues. Between the trimmed V and J ends, which lost 1 base and 7 bases, there was a span of 4 bases. The CDR3 bases are TGTGCCAGCAGCCAAGCGGGTGGCTACACCTTC. Its protein product is CASSQAGGYTF.

This chain joins TRBV27 and TRBJ1-1; TRBD1 matches at 9 bases. The germline V gene has CDR1 MNHEY and CDR2 SMNVEV (reference sequence). With V trimmed by 5 bases and J by 8 bases, 12 bases remained unmatched. There are 15 residues in the CDR3. The CDR3 sequence: CASSPWTGAFLEAFF. As DNA, the CDR3 is TGTGCCAGCAGTCCCTGGACAGGGGCCTTCCTCGAAGCTTTCTTT.

The chain has TRBV2 and TRBJ1-5; tentative D call: TRBD1 (6 bases). V was trimmed by 5 bases and J by 4 bases, leaving 12 bases between them. The CDR3 contains 14 residues. In germline, CDR1 is SNHLY, CDR2 FYNNEI. CDR3 nucleotide sequence: TGTGCCAGCAGTATTCAGGGGAATAATCAGCCCCAGCATTTT. The encoded protein is CASSIQGNNQPQHF.

The gene calls are TRBV6-4 and TRBJ2-3; 8 nucleotides match TRBD1. V gave up 5 bases and J gave up 0 bases; unmatched junction bases: 4. Germline V gene data show CDR1 as MRHNA and CDR2 as SNTAGT. CDR3 length: 15 amino acids. In nucleotides, the CDR3 is TGTGCCAGCAGTCCCCAGGGGGCTAGCACAGATACGCAGTATTTT. Amino acid sequence: CASSPQGASTDTQYF.